This T cell receptor beta chain was sequenced for a study of cytomegalovirus exposure and HLA in healthy donors. PCR primers comprised 60 Vbeta and 13 Jbeta primers. The protocol was immunoSEQ multiplex PCR, while the TCRdb copy is restricted to in-frame clones and leaves out a portion. The table lists 100,000 to 150,000 clones, about 10% of them singletons. General study findings and limits: Cytomegalovirus-associated status was assigned to some 180 TCR beta chains. Researchers reported in a later analysis that a missense DCLRE1C variant was tied to TCR beta V- and J-gene trimming. There was a cluster of highly shared sequence variants that was likely a sequencing artifact.

This clone was picked up a small number of times. Its antigen is still unknown. The donors (healthy individuals) were bone marrow donors. The sequence was obtained from a woman aged 18-30 years in good health and CMV-seropositive. Material for sequencing was PBMCs.

CDR3 DNA: TGTGCCAGCAGCTTGGCCCCTAGCGGGGACTCCTACGAGCAGTACTTC. Translated, it gives CASSLAPSGDSYEQYF. The V and J genes are TRBV5-6 and TRBJ2-7; 9 positions match TRBD2. This CDR3 region has 16 residues. Germline CDR1 SGHDT, CDR2 YYEEEE. Germline trimming cut 0 bases from V and 0 bases from J; bases unmatched to any gene: 4.